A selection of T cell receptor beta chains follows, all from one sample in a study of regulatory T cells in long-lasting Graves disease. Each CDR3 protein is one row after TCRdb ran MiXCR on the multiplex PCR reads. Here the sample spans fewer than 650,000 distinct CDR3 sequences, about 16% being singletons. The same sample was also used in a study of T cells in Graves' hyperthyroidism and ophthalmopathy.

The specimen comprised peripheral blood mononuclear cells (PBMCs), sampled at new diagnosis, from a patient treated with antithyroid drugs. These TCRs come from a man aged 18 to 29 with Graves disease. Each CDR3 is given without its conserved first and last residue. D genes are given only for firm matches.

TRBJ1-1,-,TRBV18,ASSPPEQLNTEAF
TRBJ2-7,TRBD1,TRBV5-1,ASSLLSYRGSYEQY
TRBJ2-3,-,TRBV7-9,ASSLVEDKPNTDTQY
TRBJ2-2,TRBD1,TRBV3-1,ASSYGQGAGELF
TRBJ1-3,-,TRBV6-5,ASSSPTNTGNTIY
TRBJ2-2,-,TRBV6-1,ASRGFAYTGELF
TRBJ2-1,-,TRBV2,ASRDGDDNNEQF
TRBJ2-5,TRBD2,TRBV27,ASSSEPGLAGVVLETQY
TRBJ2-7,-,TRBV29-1,SVAGTAGEQY
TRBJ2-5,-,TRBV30,AWSVRGPETQY
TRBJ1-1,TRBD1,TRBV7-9,ASSGDRINTEAF
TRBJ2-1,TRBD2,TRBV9,ASSVGGSGYNEQF
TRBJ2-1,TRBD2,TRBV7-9,ASSHGTSRREQF
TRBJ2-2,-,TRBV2,ASSTGTTNTGELF
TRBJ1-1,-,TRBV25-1,ASSGGAPEAF
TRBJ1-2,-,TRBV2,ASSEAPLGYGYT
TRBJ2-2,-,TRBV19,ASSIFRVGGELF
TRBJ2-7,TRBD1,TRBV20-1,SAGTDLSYEQY
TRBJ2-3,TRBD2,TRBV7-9,ASSQLAGSTDTQY
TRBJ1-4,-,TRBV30,AWSVSPGLNEKLF
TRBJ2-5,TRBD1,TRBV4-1,ASSQEGRGETQY
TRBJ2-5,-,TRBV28,ASSRTRGQETQY
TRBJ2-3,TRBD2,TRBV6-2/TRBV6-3,ASRPRLAGQADTQY
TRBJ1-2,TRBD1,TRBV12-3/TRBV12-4,ASIASRTGTYGYT
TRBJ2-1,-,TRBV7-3,ASSLGGMNNEQF
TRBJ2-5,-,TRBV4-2,ASSQARGAQETQY
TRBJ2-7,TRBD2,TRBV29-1,SVYLAGLYEQY
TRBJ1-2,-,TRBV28,ASSLRERAYGYT
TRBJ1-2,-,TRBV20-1,SARVSENYGYT
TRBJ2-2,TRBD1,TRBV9,ASSVFQGVNTGELF
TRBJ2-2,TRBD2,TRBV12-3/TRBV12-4,ASRISGANTGELF
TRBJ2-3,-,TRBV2,ARGLSTDTQY
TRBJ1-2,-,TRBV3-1,ASSPLGSYGYT
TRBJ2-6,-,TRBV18,ASSPPAGANVLT
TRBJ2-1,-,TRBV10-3,GVQRDNPNNEQF